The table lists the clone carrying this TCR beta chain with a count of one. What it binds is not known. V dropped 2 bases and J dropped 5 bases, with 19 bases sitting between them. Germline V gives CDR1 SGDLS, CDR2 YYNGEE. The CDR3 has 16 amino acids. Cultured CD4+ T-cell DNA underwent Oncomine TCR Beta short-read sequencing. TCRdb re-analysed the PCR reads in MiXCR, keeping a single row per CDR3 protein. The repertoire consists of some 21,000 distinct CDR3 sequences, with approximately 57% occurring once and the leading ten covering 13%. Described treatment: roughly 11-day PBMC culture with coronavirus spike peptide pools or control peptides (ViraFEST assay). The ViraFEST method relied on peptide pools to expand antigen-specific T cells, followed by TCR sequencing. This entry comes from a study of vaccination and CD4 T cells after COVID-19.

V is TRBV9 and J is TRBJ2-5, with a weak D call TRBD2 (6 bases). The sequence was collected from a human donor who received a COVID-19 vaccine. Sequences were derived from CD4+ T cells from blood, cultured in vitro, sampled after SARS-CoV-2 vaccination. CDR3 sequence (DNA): TGTGCCAGCAGCGTTCGAGTAGGACTTCGGGAGGAGACCCAGTACTTC. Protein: CASSVRVGLREETQYF.